These T cell receptor beta chains were read from a single sample in a study of metastatic and nonmetastatic thyroid tumors. TCRdb called clones again from the PCR reads with MiXCR. This sample yields approximately 30,000 clones, of which about a quarter are seen a single time; more than 2% belongs to the top ten. Sequencing input: blood. These receptors came from a female donor with papillary thyroid cancer or a benign thyroid nodule (not recorded which). Some clones in this sample may be carry-over from other donors' samples. CDR3s include the opening cysteine and the closing phenylalanine or tryptophan. Fields, in order: D gene, V gene, clone size, J gene, CDR3 protein, CDR3 DNA. A D gene is named only where the DNA matches it firmly. Not every row has a clone size; where given, it reads once, few, many or a size class.

D: TRBD1; V: TRBV6-1; size: many; J: TRBJ2-2; CDR3: CASSETGDGELFF; DNA: TGTGCCAGCAGTGAAACAGGGGACGGGGAGCTGTTTTTT
D: NA; V: TRBV4-2; size: many; J: TRBJ1-6; CDR3: CASSQDGGGRGSPLHF; DNA: TGTGCCAGCAGCCAAGATGGGGGGGGAAGAGGTTCACCCCTCCACTTT
D: NA; V: TRBV29-1; size: many; J: TRBJ1-1; CDR3: CSATIGTEAFF; DNA: TGCAGCGCGACCATAGGGACTGAAGCTTTCTTT
D: TRBD1; V: TRBV20-1; size: many; J: TRBJ1-1; CDR3: CSARDGPRGVTEAFF; DNA: TGCAGTGCTAGAGATGGTCCCAGGGGGGTTACTGAAGCTTTCTTT
D: NA; V: TRBV27; size: many; J: TRBJ1-1; CDR3: CASSSLGNTEAFF; DNA: TGTGCCAGCAGCTCCTTGGGGAACACTGAAGCTTTCTTT
D: NA; V: TRBV5-1; size: many; J: TRBJ2-1; CDR3: CASSLAGEPYNEQFF; DNA: TGCGCCAGCAGCTTGGCAGGGGAGCCCTACAATGAGCAGTTCTTC
D: NA; V: TRBV30; size: medium-sized; J: TRBJ1-2; CDR3: CAWTEFVGYGYTF; DNA: TGTGCCTGGACGGAATTTGTAGGCTATGGCTACACCTTC
D: NA; V: TRBV28; size: few; J: TRBJ2-1; CDR3: CASSYRQGVYNGHFF; DNA: TGTGCCAGCAGTTATCGGCAGGGAGTCTACAATGGGCATTTCTTC
D: NA; V: TRBV30; size: once; J: TRBJ1-5; CDR3: CAWRGVGTGQPQHF; DNA: TGTGCCTGGAGGGGTGTGGGGACTGGTCAGCCCCAGCATTTT
D: TRBD2; V: TRBV7-6; size: many; J: TRBJ2-1; CDR3: CASSPSGRNEQFF; DNA: TGTGCCAGCAGCCCGAGCGGGAGAAATGAGCAGTTCTTC
D: TRBD1; V: TRBV10-3; size: many; J: TRBJ1-3; CDR3: CAISETKDRVGMSSGNTIYF; DNA: TGTGCCATCAGTGAGACTAAGGACAGGGTGGGGATGAGCTCTGGAAACACCATATATTTT
D: NA; V: TRBV27; size: many; J: TRBJ2-1; CDR3: CASSLKGPSSYNEQFF; DNA: TGTGCCAGCAGTTTGAAGGGGCCAAGCTCCTACAATGAGCAGTTCTTC
D: NA; V: TRBV29-1; size: many; J: TRBJ1-3; CDR3: CSVREGHTIYF; DNA: TGCAGCGTCCGGGAGGGACACACCATATATTTT
D: TRBD1; V: TRBV10-1; size: few; J: TRBJ2-7; CDR3: CASSEGTGESDEQYF; DNA: TGCGCCAGCAGTGAAGGGACAGGCGAGAGCGACGAGCAGTACTTC
D: NA; V: TRBV6-5; size: NA; J: TRBJ2-7; CDR3: CASSYSRSDSYEQYF; DNA: TGTGCCAGCAGTTATTCCCGTTCCGATTCCTACGAGCAGTACTTC
D: NA; V: TRBV20-1; size: many; J: TRBJ2-2; CDR3: CSATRGGTGELFF; DNA: TGCAGTGCTACCAGGGGAGGCACCGGGGAGCTGTTTTTT
D: NA; V: TRBV7-8; size: many; J: TRBJ1-4; CDR3: CASSLLGGRNEKLFF; DNA: TGTGCCAGCAGCTTGTTGGGGGGGCGTAATGAAAAACTGTTTTTT
D: NA; V: TRBV30; size: NA; J: TRBJ2-7; CDR3: CAWGNAHYEQYF; DNA: TGTGCCTGGGGGAATGCCCATTACGAGCAGTACTTC
D: TRBD2; V: TRBV5-1; size: NA; J: TRBJ2-7; CDR3: CASSYKGLAGEKSDEQYF; DNA: TGCGCCAGCAGCTATAAGGGACTAGCGGGAGAAAAATCCGACGAGCAGTACTTC
D: TRBD1; V: TRBV4-1; size: many; J: TRBJ1-6; CDR3: CASSQVLGQGNSPLHF; DNA: TGCGCCAGCAGCCAAGTGTTAGGACAGGGTAATTCACCCCTCCACTTT
D: NA; V: TRBV27; size: NA; J: TRBJ2-1; CDR3: CASSLIDARGGDEHFF; DNA: TGTGCCAGCAGTTTAATCGACGCTAGGGGGGGAGATGAGCACTTCTTC
D: NA; V: TRBV7-8; size: NA; J: TRBJ2-7; CDR3: CASSLSVGNREQYF; DNA: TGTGCCAGCAGCTTATCTGTGGGGAACAGGGAGCAGTACTTC
D: NA; V: TRBV20-1; size: NA; J: TRBJ1-1; CDR3: CSASDTEAFF; DNA: TGCAGTGCTAGTGACACTGAAGCTTTCTTT
D: TRBD1; V: TRBV7-2; size: many; J: TRBJ2-5; CDR3: CASSPRREGAQTQYF; DNA: TGTGCCAGCAGCCCAAGACGCGAGGGGGCACAGACCCAGTACTTC
D: NA; V: TRBV5-6; size: NA; J: TRBJ2-1; CDR3: CASSHFLTRRVDQCF; DNA: TGTGCCAGCAGCCATTTCCTGACTAGGCGGGTTGATCAGTGCTTC
D: NA; V: TRBV18; size: many; J: TRBJ1-1; CDR3: CASSPPKGDYAEAFF; DNA: TGTGCCAGCTCACCACCGAAAGGGGATTACGCTGAAGCTTTCTTT
D: NA; V: TRBV27; size: NA; J: TRBJ1-1; CDR3: CVSSKTWDISNTEAFF; DNA: TGTGTCAGCAGTAAGACTTGGGACATCTCGAACACTGAAGCTTTCTTT
D: TRBD2; V: TRBV20-1; size: NA; J: TRBJ2-1; CDR3: CSARGTSGRAEQFF; DNA: TGCAGTGCTAGAGGGACTAGCGGGAGAGCAGAGCAGTTCTTC
D: NA; V: TRBV29-1; size: many; J: TRBJ1-2; CDR3: CSVPLSDYYGYTF; DNA: TGCAGCGTTCCCCTGTCAGACTACTATGGCTACACCTTC
D: TRBD2; V: TRBV18; size: NA; J: TRBJ2-1; CDR3: CAISPSSGRKSYNEQFF; DNA: TGTGCCATCTCCCCGAGTAGCGGGCGGAAATCCTACAATGAGCAGTTCTTC
D: TRBD2; V: TRBV12-3/TRBV12-4; size: few; J: TRBJ2-1; CDR3: CACSLAGWRAHEQFF; DNA: TGTGCCTGCAGTTTAGCGGGGTGGCGGGCCCATGAGCAGTTCTTC
D: NA; V: TRBV19; size: few; J: TRBJ2-5; CDR3: CASRMSARGGTQYF; DNA: TGTGCCAGTAGGATGAGTGCGAGGGGAGGGACCCAGTACTTC
D: NA; V: TRBV30; size: NA; J: TRBJ1-2; CDR3: CAWTPWGLSIMGYTF; DNA: TGTGCCTGGACCCCCTGGGGGTTATCGATTATGGGCTACACCTTC
D: TRBD2; V: TRBV4-3; size: once; J: TRBJ2-3; CDR3: CARSQLAGGPGHTQYF; DNA: TGCGCCCGCAGCCAACTAGCGGGAGGGCCAGGGCATACGCAGTATTTT
D: TRBD2; V: TRBV9; size: many; J: TRBJ2-3; CDR3: CASSAVGPAGGYTQYF; DNA: TGTGCCAGCAGCGCGGTGGGGCCGGCGGGGGGGTATACGCAGTATTTT
D: NA; V: TRBV5-6; size: many; J: TRBJ2-1; CDR3: CASSLTIYNEQFF; DNA: TGTGCCAGCAGCTTGACTATTTACAATGAGCAGTTCTTC
D: TRBD1; V: TRBV30; size: many; J: TRBJ1-1; CDR3: CAWHRGRDTEAFF; DNA: TGTGCCTGGCACAGGGGGCGGGACACTGAAGCTTTCTTT
D: TRBD2; V: TRBV7-9; size: many; J: TRBJ2-1; CDR3: CASSFQATSANNEQFF; DNA: TGTGCCAGCAGCTTCCAAGCGACTAGCGCTAACAATGAGCAGTTCTTC
D: TRBD2; V: TRBV7-2; size: many; J: TRBJ2-7; CDR3: CASTSSGASYEQYF; DNA: TGTGCCAGCACCTCTAGCGGGGCTTCCTACGAGCAGTACTTC
D: NA; V: TRBV7-8; size: medium-sized; J: TRBJ2-3; CDR3: CASSLGADTQYF; DNA: TGTGCCAGCTCACTGGGGGCCGATACGCAGTATTTT
D: TRBD2; V: TRBV6-1; size: medium-sized; J: TRBJ2-5; CDR3: CASTELAGERGQETQYF; DNA: TGTGCCAGCACTGAACTAGCGGGAGAACGGGGACAAGAGACCCAGTACTTC
D: NA; V: TRBV5-1; size: NA; J: TRBJ1-1; CDR3: CASSFWGGTEAFF; DNA: TGCGCCAGCAGCTTTTGGGGTGGGACTGAAGCTTTCTTT
D: NA; V: TRBV29-1; size: NA; J: TRBJ1-1; CDR3: CSARTGSRTPFF; DNA: TGCAGCGCTCGGACGGGATCACGAACGCCTTTCTTT
D: NA; V: TRBV4-3; size: NA; J: TRBJ2-7; CDR3: CASSPLTGGVYEQYF; DNA: TGCGCCAGCAGCCCTTTGACAGGCGGGGTGTACGAGCAGTACTTC
D: TRBD1; V: TRBV7-8; size: many; J: TRBJ2-1; CDR3: CASSRTGFYNEQFF; DNA: TGTGCCAGCAGCAGGACAGGGTTCTACAATGAGCAGTTCTTC
D: NA; V: TRBV6-1; size: many; J: TRBJ2-5; CDR3: CASSKIDSQETQYF; DNA: TGTGCCAGCAGCAAAATAGACAGCCAAGAGACCCAGTACTTC
D: NA; V: TRBV6-1; size: few; J: TRBJ1-5; CDR3: CASATSGEHF; DNA: TGTGCCAGCGCCACGTCGGGGGAGCATTTT
D: NA; V: TRBV9; size: once; J: TRBJ2-2; CDR3: CASSVSGNSGELFF; DNA: TGTGCCAGCAGCGTTAGTGGGAACTCCGGGGAGCTGTTTTTT
D: TRBD1; V: TRBV7-3; size: NA; J: TRBJ2-7; CDR3: CASSLRQGVPDNEQYF; DNA: TGTGCCAGCAGCTTAAGACAGGGGGTCCCTGACAATGAGCAGTACTTC
D: NA; V: TRBV18; size: medium-sized; J: TRBJ2-5; CDR3: CASSPGEETQYF; DNA: TGTGCCAGCTCACCAGGAGAGGAGACCCAGTACTTC
D: NA; V: TRBV20-1; size: many; J: TRBJ2-4; CDR3: CSALQGPKNIQYF; DNA: TGCAGTGCCCTTCAGGGACCCAAAAACATTCAGTACTTC
D: NA; V: TRBV4-1; size: medium-sized; J: TRBJ2-7; CDR3: CASSQDGVIPYEQYF; DNA: TGCGCCAGCAGCCAAGATGGGGTTATCCCCTACGAGCAGTACTTC
D: TRBD1; V: TRBV20-1; size: NA; J: TRBJ2-7; CDR3: CSSLGQGVYEQYF; DNA: TGCAGTTCTCTCGGACAGGGAGTCTACGAGCAGTACTTC